The entry below describes one T cell receptor (beta chain). This sample is drawn from a study of blood T cell repertoires in COVID-19. Repertoires were generated with immunoSEQ multiplex PCR, while TCRdb's copy carries only in-frame clones and drops some. The sample yields under 250,000 clones, roughly 83% seen once. J was trimmed by 4 bases and V by 0 bases; bases with no gene match: 8. The CDR3 length is 16 residues. Looked up from germline, CDR1 is LGHNA and CDR2 is YSLEER. The TCR comes from a woman in her seventies with active or convalescent COVID-19. V usage is TRBV4-3 and J usage is TRBJ2-7; 8 nucleotides match TRBD1. The specimen was peripheral blood. CDR3: CASSQETPGGSYEQYF. CDR3 sequence (DNA): TGCGCCAGCAGCCAAGAAACTCCAGGGGGCTCTTACGAGCAGTACTTC.